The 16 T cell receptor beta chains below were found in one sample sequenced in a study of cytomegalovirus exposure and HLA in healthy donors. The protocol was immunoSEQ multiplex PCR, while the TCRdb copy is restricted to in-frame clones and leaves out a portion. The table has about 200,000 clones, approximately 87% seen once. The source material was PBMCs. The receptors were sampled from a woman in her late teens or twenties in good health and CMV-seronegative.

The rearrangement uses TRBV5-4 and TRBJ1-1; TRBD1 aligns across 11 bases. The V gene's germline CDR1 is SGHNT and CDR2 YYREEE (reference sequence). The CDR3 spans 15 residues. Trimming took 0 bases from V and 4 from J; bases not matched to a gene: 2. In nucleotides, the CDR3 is TGTGCCAGCAGCTTGGGGGGGACAGGGGGCACTGAAGCTTTCTTT. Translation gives CASSLGGTGGTEAFF.

The CDR3 DNA reads TGTGCCAGCAGTGAAAGGAGGGCAGGGAGACCCTACGAGCAGTACTTC. Its protein product is CASSERRAGRPYEQYF. The J gene is TRBJ2-7, the V gene TRBV6-1; D is possibly TRBD2 (6 bases). This CDR3 comprises 16 residues. V was cut by 2 bases and J by 2 bases, with 16 bases left in between. From germline, CDR1 is MNHNS and CDR2 SASEGT.

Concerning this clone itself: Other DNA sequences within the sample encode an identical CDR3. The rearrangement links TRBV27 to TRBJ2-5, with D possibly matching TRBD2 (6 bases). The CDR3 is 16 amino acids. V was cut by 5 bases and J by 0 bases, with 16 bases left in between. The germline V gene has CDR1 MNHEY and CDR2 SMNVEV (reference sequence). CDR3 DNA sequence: TGTGCCAGCAGTCCCTTTCCTACGGGGGACCAAGAGACCCAGTACTTC. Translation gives CASSPFPTGDQETQYF.

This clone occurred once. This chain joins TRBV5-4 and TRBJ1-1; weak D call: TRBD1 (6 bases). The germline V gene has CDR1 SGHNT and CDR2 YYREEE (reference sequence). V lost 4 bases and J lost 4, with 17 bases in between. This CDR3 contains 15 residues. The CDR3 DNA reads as TGTGCCAGCAGCGGGAAGACAGGCTCCCTCACTGAAGCTTTCTTT. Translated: CASSGKTGSLTEAFF.

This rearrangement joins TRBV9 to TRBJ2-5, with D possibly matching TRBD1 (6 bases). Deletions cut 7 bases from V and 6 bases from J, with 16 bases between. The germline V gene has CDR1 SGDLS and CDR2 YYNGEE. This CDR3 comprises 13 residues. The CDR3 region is CASGSGQGKTQYF. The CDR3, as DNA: TGTGCCAGCGGGTCCGGGCAGGGGAAGACCCAGTACTTC.

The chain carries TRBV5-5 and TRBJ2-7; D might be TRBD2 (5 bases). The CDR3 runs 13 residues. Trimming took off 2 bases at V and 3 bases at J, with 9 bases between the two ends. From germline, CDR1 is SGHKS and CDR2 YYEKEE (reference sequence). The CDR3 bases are TGTGCCAGCAGCTTTGCAGACTACTACGAGCAGTACTTC. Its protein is CASSFADYYEQYF. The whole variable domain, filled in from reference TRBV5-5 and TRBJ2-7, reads DAGVTQSPTHLIKTRGQQVTLRCSPISGHKSVSWYQQVLGQGPQFIFQYYEKEERGRGNFPDRFSARQFPNYSSELNVNALLLGDSALYLCASSFADYYEQYFGPGTRLTVT.

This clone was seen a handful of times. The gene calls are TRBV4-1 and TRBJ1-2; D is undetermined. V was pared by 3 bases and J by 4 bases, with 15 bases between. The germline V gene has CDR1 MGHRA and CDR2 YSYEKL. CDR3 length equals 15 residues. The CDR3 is CASSHASTAGYGYTF. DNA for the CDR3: TGCGCCAGCAGCCACGCATCAACAGCGGGCTATGGCTACACCTTC.

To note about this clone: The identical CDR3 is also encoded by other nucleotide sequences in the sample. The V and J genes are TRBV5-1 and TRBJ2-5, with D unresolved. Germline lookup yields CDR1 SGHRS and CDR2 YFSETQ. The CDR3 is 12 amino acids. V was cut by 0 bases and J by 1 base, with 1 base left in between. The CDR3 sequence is CASSLGQETQYF. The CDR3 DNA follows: TGCGCCAGCAGCTTGGGCCAAGAGACCCAGTACTTC.

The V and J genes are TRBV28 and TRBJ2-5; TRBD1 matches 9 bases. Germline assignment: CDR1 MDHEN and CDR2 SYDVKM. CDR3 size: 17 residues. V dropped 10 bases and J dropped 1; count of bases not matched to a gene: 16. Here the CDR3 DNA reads TGTGCCACCTCGGGTACGGACAGGGGATTGTCCCAAGAGACCCAGTACTTC. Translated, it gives CATSGTDRGLSQETQYF. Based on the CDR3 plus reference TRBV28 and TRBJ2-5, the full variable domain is DVKVTQSSRYLVKRTGEKVFLECVQDMDHENMFWYRQDPGLGLRLIYFSYDVKMKEKGDIPEGYSVSREKKERFSLILESASTNQTSMYLCATSGTDRGLSQETQYFGPGTRLLVL.

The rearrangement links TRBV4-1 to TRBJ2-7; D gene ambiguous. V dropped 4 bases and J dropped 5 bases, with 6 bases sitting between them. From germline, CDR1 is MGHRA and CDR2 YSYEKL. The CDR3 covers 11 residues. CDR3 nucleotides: TGCGCCAGCAGCCCGACTGACGAGCAGTACTTC. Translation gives CASSPTDEQYF.

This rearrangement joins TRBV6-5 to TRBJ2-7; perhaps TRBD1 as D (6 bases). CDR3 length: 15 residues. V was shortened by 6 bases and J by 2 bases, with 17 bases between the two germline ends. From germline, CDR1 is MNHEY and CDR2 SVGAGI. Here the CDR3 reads CASSPDRSYTYEQYF. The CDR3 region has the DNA TGTGCCAGCAGCCCCGACAGGTCGTATACCTACGAGCAGTACTTC.

The CDR3 DNA reads as TGTGCCAGCAGCTGGGGGACTAGCGGGCTTGAGCAGTTCTTC. Its translation is CASSWGTSGLEQFF. V and J are TRBV5-5 and TRBJ2-1; 12 nucleotides line up with TRBD2. Germline V gene data show CDR1 as SGHKS and CDR2 as YYEKEE (reference sequence). CDR3 length: 14 residues. Trimming removed 3 bases from V and 9 bases from J; junction bases left unmatched: 4.

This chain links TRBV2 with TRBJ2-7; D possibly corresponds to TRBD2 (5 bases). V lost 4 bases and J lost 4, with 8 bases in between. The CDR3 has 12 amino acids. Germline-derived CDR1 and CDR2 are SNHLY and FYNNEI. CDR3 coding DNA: TGTGCCAGCAGTGCGGGGTTTTACGAGCAGTACTTC. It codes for CASSAGFYEQYF.

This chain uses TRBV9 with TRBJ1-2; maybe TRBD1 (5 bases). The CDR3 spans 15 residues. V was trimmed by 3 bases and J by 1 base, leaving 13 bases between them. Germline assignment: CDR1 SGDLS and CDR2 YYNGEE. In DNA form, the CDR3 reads TGTGCCAGCAGCGCAGAGATGGGGGGTAACTATGGCTACACCTTC. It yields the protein CASSAEMGGNYGYTF.

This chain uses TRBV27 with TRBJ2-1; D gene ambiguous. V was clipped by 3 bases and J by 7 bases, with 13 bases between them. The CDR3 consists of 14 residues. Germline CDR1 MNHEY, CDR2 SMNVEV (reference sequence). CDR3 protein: CASSLVGSQNEQFF. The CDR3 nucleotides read TGTGCCAGCAGTTTGGTGGGGTCACAGAATGAGCAGTTCTTC.

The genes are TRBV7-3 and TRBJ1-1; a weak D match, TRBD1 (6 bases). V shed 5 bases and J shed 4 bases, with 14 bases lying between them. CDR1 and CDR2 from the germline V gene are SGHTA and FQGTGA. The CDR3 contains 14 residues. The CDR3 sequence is CASSNNGGGTEAFF. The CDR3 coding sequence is TGTGCCAGCAGCAATAATGGGGGCGGCACTGAAGCTTTCTTT.